Shown below are 10 T cell receptor beta chains from a single sample sequenced in a study of blood T cell repertoires in COVID-19. TCRdb's copy holds only in-frame clones and misses some; the assay was immunoSEQ multiplex PCR. The sample shows approximately 21,000 clones, approximately 92% of them seen only once. Sequencing input: peripheral blood. The source is a human donor in a cohort sampled during active COVID-19.

The chain carries TRBV5-4 and TRBJ2-7; D is possibly TRBD1 (6 bases). V was shortened by 4 bases and J by 4 bases, with 15 bases between the two germline ends. This CDR3 contains 14 residues. Germline CDR1 SGHNT, CDR2 YYREEE (reference sequence). The CDR3 region has the DNA TGTGCCAGCAGCCTCCGACAGGCTCATTACGAGCAGTACTTC. It translates to CASSLRQAHYEQYF.

V and J are TRBV27 and TRBJ2-7; D is possibly TRBD2 (6 bases). The CDR3 loop spans 14 amino acids. Between the trimmed V and J ends, which lost 0 bases and 3 bases, there was a span of 9 bases. Germline V gives CDR1 MNHEY, CDR2 SMNVEV (reference sequence). CDR3 nucleotides: TGTGCCAGCAGTTTATCAGTGGAGGGCTACGAGCAGTACTTC. Its protein product is CASSLSVEGYEQYF.

This sequence joins TRBV27 and TRBJ2-1; no definite D call. CDR1 MNHEY and CDR2 SMNVEV come from the germline V gene (reference sequence). V lost 4 bases to trimming and J lost 8 bases, with 6 bases between them. The CDR3 sequence is 11 residues long. CDR3 sequence reads: CASSYIHEQFF. In DNA, the CDR3 is TGTGCCAGCAGTTACATCCATGAGCAGTTCTTC.

A word on this clone: Since the CDR3 does not end with the conserved phenylalanine or tryptophan, this likely comes from a read error. The DNA is left out, because the CDR3 cannot be placed on it with certainty; the CDR3 is given as TCRdb lists it. The V call is TRBV7-5, the J call TRBJ2-7; TRBD1 reflects the table's D call only, with no check against the DNA. TRBV7-5 represents a pseudogene. The CDR3 contains 9 residues when both ends are counted. The CDR3 region is CVRTKRQGN.

The chain couples TRBV6-5 to TRBJ1-4; 10 bases map to TRBD1. Unmatched junction bases numbered 9, after V lost 2 bases and J lost 9 bases. CDR3 length equals 16 residues. Germline values: CDR1 MNHEY, CDR2 SVGAGI. The CDR3 coding sequence is TGTGCCAGCAGTTACGCCGGGACAGGGGAAAAGAAAAAACTGTTTTTT. Its translation is CASSYAGTGEKKKLFF.

The V gene is TRBV5-1, the J gene TRBJ2-7, with D tentatively TRBD1 (5 bases). Trimming took off 0 bases at V and 5 bases at J, with 12 bases between the two ends. Germline lookup yields CDR1 SGHRS and CDR2 YFSETQ. This CDR3 has 14 residues. The CDR3 DNA reads TGCGCCAGCAGCTTGGAGTTTTCCAGGGACGAGCAGTACTTC. As protein: CASSLEFSRDEQYF. Full variable domain (remainder filled in from reference TRBV5-1 and TRBJ2-7): KAGVTQTPRYLIKTRGQQVTLSCSPISGHRSVSWYQQTPGQGLQFLFEYFSETQRNKGNFPGRFSGRQFSNSRSEMNVSTLELGDSALYLCASSLEFSRDEQYFGPGTRLTVT.

The rearrangement uses TRBV11-2 and TRBJ2-2, with D uncertain. The germline V and J ends were trimmed by 5 bases and 1 base, with 8 bases remaining between them. The CDR3 is 14 residues long. Per the germline V gene, CDR1 is SGHAT and CDR2 is FQNNGV. The CDR3 DNA is TGTGCCAGCAGCCCGAGGAGGAACACCGGGGAGCTGTTTTTT. This codes for CASSPRRNTGELFF.

The chain recombines TRBV6-4 with TRBJ1-6; 9 nucleotides agree with TRBD1. Germline V gene sequence: CDR1 MRHNA, CDR2 SNTAGT. The CDR3 is 15 amino acids. Trimming at V came to 3 bases and at J to 9 bases, leaving 6 bases not matched to a gene. The DNA of the CDR3 is TGTGCCAGCAGTGAAGGGACAGGGATCGGTTCACCCCTCCACTTT. Encoded protein: CASSEGTGIGSPLHF.

The chain links TRBV30 to TRBJ1-2; D is possibly TRBD1 (5 bases). V was pared by 4 bases and J by 2 bases, with 8 bases between. Looked up from germline, CDR1 is GTSNPN and CDR2 is SVGIG (reference sequence). The CDR3 runs 12 residues. CDR3 residues: CAWTDTNYGYTF. CDR3 nucleotides: TGTGCCTGGACGGACACAAACTATGGCTACACCTTC.

The CDR3 protein is CASSLRTAGNTIYF. The CDR3 nucleotides read TGTGCCAGCAGCTTAAGGACAGCTGGAAACACCATATATTTT. This rearrangement joins TRBV13 to TRBJ1-3; TRBD1 is a possible D gene (6 bases). The V end lost 2 bases, the J end lost 2 bases, and 7 bases lay between the germline ends. CDR3 length equals 14 residues. Per the germline V gene, CDR1 is PRHDT and CDR2 is FYEKMQ (reference sequence).